Following are 18 T cell receptor beta chains from one sample sequenced in a study of cytomegalovirus exposure and HLA in healthy donors. TCRdb's table, derived via immunoSEQ multiplex PCR, lists solely in-frame clones and lacks some. The data show 200,000 to 250,000 clones, with 83% seen just once and around 5.5% held by the top ten. The material sequenced was PBMCs. The receptors come from a woman aged 18 to 35 in good health and CMV-seronegative.

The chain recombines TRBV2 with TRBJ2-1, with D maybe TRBD1 (5 bases). V was trimmed by 4 bases and J by 5 bases, leaving 15 bases between them. CDR1 and CDR2 (germline): SNHLY, FYNNEI. There are 15 residues in the CDR3. CDR3 nucleotides: TGTGCCAGCAGTGTGGGGCAGAAGTCCCACAATGAGCAGTTCTTC. This encodes CASSVGQKSHNEQFF.

V gene TRBV30 combines with J gene TRBJ2-1, with 11 bases aligning to TRBD2. V shed 5 bases and J 4 bases; nucleotides not matched to a gene: 4. The germline CDR1 and CDR2 sequences are GTSNPN and SVGIG (reference sequence). The CDR3 runs 14 residues. CDR3 sequence (DNA): TGTGCCTGGGTCTCTAGCGGGAGGTACAATGAGCAGTTCTTC. Its translation: CAWVSSGRYNEQFF.

The DNA of the CDR3 is TGTGCCAGCAGCTTAGAAGGTGGGGCCAACGTCCTGACTTTC. It translates to CASSLEGGANVLTF. The chain links TRBV7-9 to TRBJ2-6; D ambiguous. The CDR3 contains 14 residues. From germline, CDR1 is SEHNR and CDR2 FQNEAQ (reference sequence). Between the trimmed V and J ends, which lost 1 base and 3 bases, there was a span of 4 bases.

This chain joins TRBV30 and TRBJ2-2; 9 bases are shared with TRBD1. Germline V gene sequence: CDR1 GTSNPN, CDR2 SVGIG (reference sequence). The CDR3 consists of 15 residues. Germline trimming cut 8 bases from V and 8 bases from J; bases unmatched to any gene: 15. The CDR3 spells CATGRGQGRRGELFF. DNA of the CDR3: TGTGCCACGGGCCGGGGACAGGGTAGGCGGGGGGAGCTGTTTTTT. Supplemented by reference TRBV30 and TRBJ2-2, the full variable domain reads SQTIHQWPATLVQPVGSPLSLECTVEGTSNPNLYWYRQAAGRGLQLLFYSVGIGQISSEVPQNLSASRPQDRQFILSSKKLLLSDSGFYLCATGRGQGRRGELFFGEGSRLTVL.

This chain joins TRBV10-3 and TRBJ1-1, with a possible D match to TRBD1 (5 bases). V lost 6 bases, J lost 1 base, and 15 bases lay in between. CDR3 length: 15 amino acids. CDR1 and CDR2 from the germline V gene are ENHRY and SYGVKD. The CDR3 DNA reads as TGTGCCATCAGGCCATGGAGGGGTGAGAACACTGAAGCTTTCTTT. Translating it yields CAIRPWRGENTEAFF.

The rearrangement links TRBV2 to TRBJ1-5, with TRBD1 identical over 7 bases. This CDR3 has 20 residues. J gave up 2 bases and V 4 bases, and 20 bases lay outside the gene matches. The germline gives CDR1 SNHLY, CDR2 FYNNEI. CDR3 DNA sequence: TGTGCCAGCAGTGGATTCCGAACTGGACAGGCAGGGTCGGGCAATCAGCCCCAGCATTTT. Its translation is CASSGFRTGQAGSGNQPQHF.

V and J are TRBV9 and TRBJ1-3, with D unresolved. CDR1 SGDLS and CDR2 YYNGEE come from the germline V gene. V lost 3 bases, J lost 0 bases, and 10 bases lay in between. CDR3 length: 15 residues. The CDR3 loop reads CASSGHPSSGNTIYF. As DNA, the CDR3 is TGTGCCAGCAGCGGGCATCCCAGCTCTGGAAACACCATATATTTT.

The chain uses TRBV4-1 and TRBJ1-1, with D maybe TRBD1 (5 bases). The CDR3 is 16 amino acids. Trimming removed 1 base at V and 1 base at J, with 13 bases between. CDR1 is MGHRA, CDR2 YSYEKL, per germline. CDR3 in DNA: TGCGCCAGCAGCCAAGTCCTCGTTACAGGGAACACTGAAGCTTTCTTT. Protein: CASSQVLVTGNTEAFF.

This rearrangement joins TRBV30 to TRBJ1-1; D perhaps matches TRBD1 (5 bases). The CDR3 runs 15 residues. V dropped 0 bases and J dropped 5 bases, with 16 bases sitting between them. Per the germline V gene, CDR1 is GTSNPN and CDR2 is SVGIG (reference sequence). The CDR3 spells CAWSVGLGTGTEAFF. The CDR3 nucleotides are TGTGCCTGGAGTGTCGGGCTAGGGACCGGTACTGAAGCTTTCTTT.

This clone was detected a few times. J is TRBJ2-1 and V is TRBV4-1, with 10 bases aligning to TRBD2. The CDR3 has 14 amino acids. The ends lost 3 bases at V and 13 bases at J; junction bases unmatched: 9. From germline, CDR1 is MGHRA and CDR2 YSYEKL. Here the CDR3 reads CASSQATGTSVQFF. In DNA, the CDR3 is TGCGCCAGCAGCCAGGCCACCGGGACTAGCGTCCAGTTCTTC.

This clone showed up just once. The V call is TRBV13, the J call TRBJ2-7; TRBD2 agrees at 9 bases. CDR1 is PRHDT and CDR2 is FYEKMQ in the germline V gene (reference sequence). The CDR3 covers 16 residues. V was pared by 0 bases and J by 3 bases, with 6 bases of the junction left unmatched. The CDR3 DNA follows: TGTGCCAGCAGCTTAGGGGGACTAGCCAGGGGCTACGAGCAGTACTTC. Translation: CASSLGGLARGYEQYF.

This rearrangement joins TRBV27 to TRBJ2-7; 9 bases fit TRBD2. Germline loops: CDR1 MNHEY, CDR2 SMNVEV (reference sequence). With V trimmed by 5 bases and J by 7 bases, 6 bases remained unmatched. The CDR3 has 13 residues. CDR3 sequence: CASSPRGGEEQYF. The DNA of the CDR3 is TGTGCCAGCAGTCCGCGGGGGGGTGAGGAGCAGTACTTC.

This sequence joins TRBV2 and TRBJ1-5; a weak D match, TRBD1 (5 bases). The CDR3 loop spans 14 amino acids. V lost 6 bases and J 2 bases, leaving 11 bases between the germline ends. Per germline, CDR1 SNHLY and CDR2 FYNNEI. The CDR3 DNA follows: TGTGCCAGCAGCCTGCAGGGTCGCAATCAGCCCCAGCATTTT. This sequence encodes CASSLQGRNQPQHF.

The chain couples TRBV7-8 to TRBJ2-2, with 13 bases fitting TRBD2. The junction had 12 bases not matched to a gene; V was cut back by 5 bases and J by 3 bases. From germline, CDR1 is SGHVS and CDR2 FQNEAQ. This CDR3 comprises 19 residues. The chain's CDR3 is CASSLPPTSGGADTGELFF. CDR3 DNA: TGTGCCAGCAGCCTCCCTCCCACTAGCGGGGGGGCCGACACCGGGGAGCTGTTTTTT.

This chain connects TRBV4-2 to TRBJ2-1; D possibly corresponds to TRBD2 (6 bases). This CDR3 has 17 amino acids. V was clipped by 1 base and J by 3 bases, with 16 bases between them. The germline V gene has CDR1 LGHNA and CDR2 YNFKEQ. The CDR3 DNA sequence: TGTGCCAGCAGCCAAGGTTACGTTCGGGGGAACTACAATGAGCAGTTCTTC. Its translation is CASSQGYVRGNYNEQFF.

The J gene is TRBJ2-5, the V gene TRBV2, with D perhaps matching TRBD2 (6 bases). This CDR3 contains 14 residues. Per germline, CDR1 SNHLY and CDR2 FYNNEI. Trimming shortened V by 2 bases and J by 5 bases, and 12 bases separated the two germline ends. The CDR3 DNA reads as TGTGCCAGCAGTGAAAACGGGAGTAGGGAGACCCAGTACTTC. Translation: CASSENGSRETQYF.

Points on this clone: The sample has other DNA sequences that encode this CDR3 too. The chain recombines TRBV28 with TRBJ2-7; TRBD2 is a possible D gene (6 bases). Per the germline V gene, CDR1 is MDHEN and CDR2 is SYDVKM. This CDR3 contains 15 residues. The ends were cut back, 5 bases at V and 4 bases at J, with 18 bases in the middle. The CDR3 DNA is TGTGCCAGCAGTCTAGCCGGGACCGGGGGATACGAGCAGTACTTC. It yields the protein CASSLAGTGGYEQYF.

A word on this clone: Other DNA sequences in the sample encode the same CDR3. The chain uses TRBV29-1 and TRBJ1-1; 10 nucleotides line up with TRBD1. J was trimmed by 4 bases and V by 6 bases; bases with no gene match: 5. Per the germline V gene, CDR1 is SQVTM and CDR2 is ANQGSEA. The CDR3 extends over 13 amino acids. The CDR3 protein is CSVGQGGGTEAFF. CDR3 DNA sequence: TGCAGCGTCGGACAGGGGGGTGGCACTGAAGCTTTCTTT.